The T cell receptor (beta chain) described here comes from a study of CD8 T cells in ankylosing spondylitis. Making use of molecular barcodes, quantitative 5'-RACE generated TCR beta libraries. MiXCR was run by TCRdb on the 5' RACE reads, yielding one entry per CDR3 protein. The table records roughly 700,000 distinct CDR3 sequences, about 20% of them present only once. Study-level points and caveats: A TCR beta motif of several highly homologous variants appeared characteristic of ankylosing spondylitis blood. In ankylosing spondylitis patients, matched synovial fluid reportedly showed significant enrichment of disease-linked clones. Earlier authors reported some of these motif variants in reactive arthritis synovial fluid and blood.

As regards this clonotype: The antigen remains unidentified.

Unmatched junction bases numbered 15, after V lost 1 base and J lost 6 bases. The CDR3 has 18 residues. The V gene's germline CDR1 is SGHTA and CDR2 FQGNSA. V is TRBV7-2 and J is TRBJ2-1; TRBD2 aligns across 7 bases. The clonotype originates from a male donor with ankylosing spondylitis. Material: blood, either unsorted or a sorted T cell fraction (not recorded which). In DNA form, the CDR3 reads TGTGCCAGCAGCTTAGTCACTAAAGGACTAGGGCGTAGCAATGAGCAGTTCTTC. Its protein product is CASSLVTKGLGRSNEQFF.